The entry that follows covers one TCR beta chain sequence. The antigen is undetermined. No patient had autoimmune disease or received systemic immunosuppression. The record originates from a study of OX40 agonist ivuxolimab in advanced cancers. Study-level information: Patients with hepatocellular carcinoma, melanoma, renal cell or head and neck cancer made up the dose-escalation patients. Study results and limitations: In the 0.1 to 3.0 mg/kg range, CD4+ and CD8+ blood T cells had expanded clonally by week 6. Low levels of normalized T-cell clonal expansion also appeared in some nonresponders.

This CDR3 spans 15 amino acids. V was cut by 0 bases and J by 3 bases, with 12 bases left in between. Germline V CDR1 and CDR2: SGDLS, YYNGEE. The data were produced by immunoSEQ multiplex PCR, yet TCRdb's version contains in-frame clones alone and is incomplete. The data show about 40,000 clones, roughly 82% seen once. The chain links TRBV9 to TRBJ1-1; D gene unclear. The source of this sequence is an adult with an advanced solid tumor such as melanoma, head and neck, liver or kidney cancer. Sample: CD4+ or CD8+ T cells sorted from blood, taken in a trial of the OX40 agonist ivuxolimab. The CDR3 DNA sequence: TGTGCCAGCAGCGTAGGAGAGGGAATAGACACTGAAGCTTTCTTT. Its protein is CASSVGEGIDTEAFF.